This T cell receptor (beta chain) was sequenced for a study of cytomegalovirus exposure and HLA in healthy donors. Whole-study context: Some 87 million unique TCRs from HLA-typed donors were held in an early release of data. General study points: The authors later linked a missense DCLRE1C variant to TCR beta V- and J-gene trimming.

PCR was performed using 60 Vbeta and 13 Jbeta primers. Some clones are missing from TCRdb's copy, which holds only in-frame ones; the method was immunoSEQ multiplex PCR. The top ten clones hold approximately 3.1% of a sample with approximately 110,000 clones, roughly three quarters of them seen once. In the case of this clone: Its antigen is currently unknown.

The V gene's germline CDR1 is SGHRS and CDR2 YFSETQ. The CDR3 spans 13 residues. V lost 6 bases, J lost 4 bases, and 13 bases lay in between. The chain carries TRBV5-1 and TRBJ1-2; unclear D gene. The sample consisted of PBMCs. This receptor was taken from a woman aged 18-29 years in good health and CMV-seropositive. CDR3 bases: TGCGCCAGCATCTTTAGTTTTATCTATGGCTACACCTTC. Residues: CASIFSFIYGYTF.